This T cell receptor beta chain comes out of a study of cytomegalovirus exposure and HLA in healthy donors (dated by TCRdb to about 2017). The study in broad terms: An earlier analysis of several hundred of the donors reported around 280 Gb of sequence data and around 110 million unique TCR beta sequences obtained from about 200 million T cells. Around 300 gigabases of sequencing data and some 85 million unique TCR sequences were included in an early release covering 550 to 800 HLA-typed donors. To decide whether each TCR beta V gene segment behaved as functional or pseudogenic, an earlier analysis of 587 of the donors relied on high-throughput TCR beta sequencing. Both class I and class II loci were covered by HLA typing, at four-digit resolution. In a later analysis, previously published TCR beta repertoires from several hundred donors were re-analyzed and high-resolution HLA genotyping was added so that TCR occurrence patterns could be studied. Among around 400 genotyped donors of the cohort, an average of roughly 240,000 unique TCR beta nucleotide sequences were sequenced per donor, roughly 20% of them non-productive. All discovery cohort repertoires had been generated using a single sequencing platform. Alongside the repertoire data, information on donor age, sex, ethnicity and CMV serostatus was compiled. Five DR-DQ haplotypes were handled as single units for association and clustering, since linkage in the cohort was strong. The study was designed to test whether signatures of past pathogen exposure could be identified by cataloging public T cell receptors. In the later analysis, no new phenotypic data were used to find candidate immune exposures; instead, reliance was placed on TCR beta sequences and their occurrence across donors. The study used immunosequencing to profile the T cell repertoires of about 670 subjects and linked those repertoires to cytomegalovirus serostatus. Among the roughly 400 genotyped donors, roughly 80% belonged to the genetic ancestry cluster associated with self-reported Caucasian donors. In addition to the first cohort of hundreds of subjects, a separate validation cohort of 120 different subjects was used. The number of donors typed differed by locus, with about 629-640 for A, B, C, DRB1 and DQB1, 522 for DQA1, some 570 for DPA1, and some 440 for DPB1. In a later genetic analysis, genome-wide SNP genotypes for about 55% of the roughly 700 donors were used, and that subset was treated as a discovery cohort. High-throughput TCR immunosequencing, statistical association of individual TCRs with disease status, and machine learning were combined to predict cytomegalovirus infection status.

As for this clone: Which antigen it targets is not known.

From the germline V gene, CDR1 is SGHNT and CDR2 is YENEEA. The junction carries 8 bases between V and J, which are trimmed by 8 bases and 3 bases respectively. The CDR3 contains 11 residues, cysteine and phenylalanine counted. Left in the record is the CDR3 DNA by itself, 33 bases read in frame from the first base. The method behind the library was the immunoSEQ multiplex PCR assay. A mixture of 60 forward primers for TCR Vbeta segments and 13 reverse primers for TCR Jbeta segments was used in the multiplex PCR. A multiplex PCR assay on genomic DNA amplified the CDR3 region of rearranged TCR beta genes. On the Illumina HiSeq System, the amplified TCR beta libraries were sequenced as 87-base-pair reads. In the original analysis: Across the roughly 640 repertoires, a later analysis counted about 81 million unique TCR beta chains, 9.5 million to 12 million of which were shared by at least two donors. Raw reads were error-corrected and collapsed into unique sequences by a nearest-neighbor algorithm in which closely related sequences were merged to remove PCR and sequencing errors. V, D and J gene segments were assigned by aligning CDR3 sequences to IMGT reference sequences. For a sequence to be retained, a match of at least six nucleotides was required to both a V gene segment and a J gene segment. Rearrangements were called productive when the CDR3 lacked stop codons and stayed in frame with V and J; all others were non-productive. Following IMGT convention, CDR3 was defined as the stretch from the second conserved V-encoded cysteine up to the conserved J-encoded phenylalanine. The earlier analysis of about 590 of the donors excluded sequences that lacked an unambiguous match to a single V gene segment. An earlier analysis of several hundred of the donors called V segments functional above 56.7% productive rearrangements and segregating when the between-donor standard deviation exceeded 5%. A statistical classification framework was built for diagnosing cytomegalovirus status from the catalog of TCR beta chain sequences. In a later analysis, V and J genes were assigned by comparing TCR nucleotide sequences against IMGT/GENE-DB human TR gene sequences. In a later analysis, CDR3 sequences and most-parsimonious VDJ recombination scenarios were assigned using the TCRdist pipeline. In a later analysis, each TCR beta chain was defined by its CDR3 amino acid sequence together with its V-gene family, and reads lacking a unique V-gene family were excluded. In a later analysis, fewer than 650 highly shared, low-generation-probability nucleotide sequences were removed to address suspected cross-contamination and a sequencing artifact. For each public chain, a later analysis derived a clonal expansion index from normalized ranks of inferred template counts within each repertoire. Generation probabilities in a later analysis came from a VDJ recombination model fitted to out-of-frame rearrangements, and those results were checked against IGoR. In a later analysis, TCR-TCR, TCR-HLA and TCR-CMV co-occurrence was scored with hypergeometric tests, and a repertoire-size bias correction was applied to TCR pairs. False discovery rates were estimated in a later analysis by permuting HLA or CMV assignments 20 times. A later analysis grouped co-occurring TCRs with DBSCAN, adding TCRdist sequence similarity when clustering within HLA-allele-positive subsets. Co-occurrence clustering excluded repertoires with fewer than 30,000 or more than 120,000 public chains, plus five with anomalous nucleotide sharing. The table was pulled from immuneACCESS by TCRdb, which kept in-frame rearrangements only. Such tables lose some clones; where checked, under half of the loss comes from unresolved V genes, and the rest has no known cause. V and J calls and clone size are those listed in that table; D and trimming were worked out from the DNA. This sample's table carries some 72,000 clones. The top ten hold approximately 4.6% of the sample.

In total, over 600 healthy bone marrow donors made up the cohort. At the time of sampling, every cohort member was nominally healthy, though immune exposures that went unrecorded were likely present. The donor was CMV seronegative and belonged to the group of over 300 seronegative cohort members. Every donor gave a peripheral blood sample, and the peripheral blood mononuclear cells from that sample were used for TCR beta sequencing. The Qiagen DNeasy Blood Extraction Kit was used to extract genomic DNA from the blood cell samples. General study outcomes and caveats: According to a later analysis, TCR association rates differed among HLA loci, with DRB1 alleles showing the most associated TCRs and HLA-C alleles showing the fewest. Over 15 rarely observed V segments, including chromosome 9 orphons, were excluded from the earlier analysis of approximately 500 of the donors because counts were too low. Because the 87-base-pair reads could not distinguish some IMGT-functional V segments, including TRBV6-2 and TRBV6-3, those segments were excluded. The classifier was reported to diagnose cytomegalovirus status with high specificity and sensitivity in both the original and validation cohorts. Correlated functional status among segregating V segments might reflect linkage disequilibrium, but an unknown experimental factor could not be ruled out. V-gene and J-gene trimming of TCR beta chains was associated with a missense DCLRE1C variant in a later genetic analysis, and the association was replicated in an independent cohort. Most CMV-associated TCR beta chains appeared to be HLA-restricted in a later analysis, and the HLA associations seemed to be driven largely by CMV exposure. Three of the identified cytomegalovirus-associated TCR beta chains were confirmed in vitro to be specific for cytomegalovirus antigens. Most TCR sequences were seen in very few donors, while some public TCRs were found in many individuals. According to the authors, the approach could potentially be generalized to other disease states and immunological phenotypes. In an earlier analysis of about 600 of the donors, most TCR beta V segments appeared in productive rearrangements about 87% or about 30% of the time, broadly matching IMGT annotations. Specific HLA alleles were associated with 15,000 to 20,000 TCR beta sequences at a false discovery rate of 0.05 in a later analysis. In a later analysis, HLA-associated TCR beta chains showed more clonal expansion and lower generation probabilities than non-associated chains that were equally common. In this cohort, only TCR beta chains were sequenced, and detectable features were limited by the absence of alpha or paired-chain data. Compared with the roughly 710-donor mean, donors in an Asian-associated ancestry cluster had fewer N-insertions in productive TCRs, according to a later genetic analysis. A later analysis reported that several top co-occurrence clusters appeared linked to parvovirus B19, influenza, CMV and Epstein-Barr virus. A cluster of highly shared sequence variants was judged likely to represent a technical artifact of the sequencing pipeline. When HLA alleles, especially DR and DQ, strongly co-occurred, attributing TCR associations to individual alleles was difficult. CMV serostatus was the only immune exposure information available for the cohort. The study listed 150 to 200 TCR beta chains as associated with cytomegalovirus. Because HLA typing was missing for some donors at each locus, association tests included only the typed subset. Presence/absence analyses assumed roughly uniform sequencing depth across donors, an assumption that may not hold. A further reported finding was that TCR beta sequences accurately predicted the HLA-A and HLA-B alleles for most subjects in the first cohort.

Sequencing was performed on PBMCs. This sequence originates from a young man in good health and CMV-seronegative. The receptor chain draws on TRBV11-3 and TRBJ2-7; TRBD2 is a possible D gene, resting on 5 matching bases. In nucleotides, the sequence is TGTGCCAGCGGGAGTCGCTACGAGCAGTACTTC. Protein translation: CASGSRYEQYF.